The 2 T cell receptor beta chains below all came from one sample that was sequenced in a study of identical twins. TCRdb reprocessed the 5' RACE reads via MiXCR and lists one record per CDR3 protein. The table includes roughly 280,000 distinct CDR3 sequences, roughly 9.8% detected once. The same data also went into a second study, on yellow fever vaccine responses in identical twins.

Sequences were obtained from CD8+ T cells sorted from blood. The source is a woman aged 18 to 35 in good health.

The gene calls are TRBV28 and TRBJ1-1, with 7 positions matching TRBD1. Germline CDR1 reads MDHEN; CDR2 reads SYDVKM. This CDR3 region has 15 residues. V shed 5 bases, J shed 1 base, and the junction held 7 bases outside the gene matches. Here the CDR3 DNA reads TGTGCCAGCAGTACACACAGGGGAAAGAACACTGAAGCTTTCTTT. It is translated as CASSTHRGKNTEAFF.

This clonotype was picked up a small number of times. The V and J genes are TRBV4-1 and TRBJ1-5; D is uncertain. V was clipped by 6 bases and J by 1 base, with 13 bases between them. The length of the CDR3 is 15 residues. Per the germline V gene, CDR1 is MGHRA and CDR2 is YSYEKL. The chain's CDR3 is CASSLNPSSNQPQHF. CDR3 DNA sequence: TGCGCCAGCAGTCTGAACCCGTCCAGCAATCAGCCCCAGCATTTT.